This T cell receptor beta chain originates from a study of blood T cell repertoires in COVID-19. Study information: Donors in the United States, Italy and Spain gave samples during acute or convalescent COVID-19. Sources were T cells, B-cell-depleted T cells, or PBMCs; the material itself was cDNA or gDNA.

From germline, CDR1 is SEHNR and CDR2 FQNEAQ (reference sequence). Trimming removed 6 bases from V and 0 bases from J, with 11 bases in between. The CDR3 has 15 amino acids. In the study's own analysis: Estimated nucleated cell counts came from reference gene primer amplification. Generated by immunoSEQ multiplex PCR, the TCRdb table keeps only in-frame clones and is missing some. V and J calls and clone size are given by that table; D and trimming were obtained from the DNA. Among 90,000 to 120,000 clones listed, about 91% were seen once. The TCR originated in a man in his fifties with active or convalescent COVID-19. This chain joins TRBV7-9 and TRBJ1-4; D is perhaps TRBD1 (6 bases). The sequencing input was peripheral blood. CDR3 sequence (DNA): TGTGCCAGCAGATCGACAGGTTCAACTAATGAAAAACTGTTTTTT. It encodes CASRSTGSTNEKLFF.